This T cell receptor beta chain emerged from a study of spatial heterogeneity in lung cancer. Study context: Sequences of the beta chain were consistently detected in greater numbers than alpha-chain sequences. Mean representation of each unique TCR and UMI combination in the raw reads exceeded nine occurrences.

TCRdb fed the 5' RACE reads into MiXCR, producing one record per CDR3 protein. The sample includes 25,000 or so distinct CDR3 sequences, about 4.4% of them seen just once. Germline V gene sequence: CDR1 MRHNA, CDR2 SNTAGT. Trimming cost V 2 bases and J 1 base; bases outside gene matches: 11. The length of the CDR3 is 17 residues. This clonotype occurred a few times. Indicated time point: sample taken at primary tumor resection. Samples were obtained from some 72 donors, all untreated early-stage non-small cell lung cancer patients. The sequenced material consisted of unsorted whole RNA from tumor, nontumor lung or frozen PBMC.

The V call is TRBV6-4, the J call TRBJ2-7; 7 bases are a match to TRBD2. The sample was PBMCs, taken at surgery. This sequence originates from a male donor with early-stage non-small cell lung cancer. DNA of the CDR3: TGTGCCAGCAGTGACGCCCGGGTGGGGGGGGTATCCTACGAGCAGTACTTC. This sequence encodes CASSDARVGGVSYEQYF.